Detailed here is one T cell receptor beta chain. Its specific antigen is unknown. No base-level quality is on record; no much larger clone is a single base apart. TCRbeta CDR3 regions were profiled by bias-controlled multiplex PCR amplification of genomic DNA with the immunoSEQ Assay. As for the authors' bioinformatics: To quantify the absolute abundance of each unique TCRbeta CDR3 region, the sequences were collapsed and filtered. Differential abundance was tested with a binomial (Fisher-equivalent) model and with a beta-binomial model adding time-dependent variance fitted from healthy donors. Clones with fewer than 5 combined templates were removed, and differential abundance was called for clones with a Benjamini-Hochberg FDR below 0.01. Using the form v = (b*log(k)+a)^2, the beta-binomial variance was modeled as a function of the total template count across the two samples. TCRdb holds this immuneACCESS table with in-frame rearrangements only. Some clones are missing; in checked studies, unresolved V genes explain under half, and the rest has no known cause. Clone size and V and J calls were adopted from that table, with D and trimming inferred from the DNA. The sample table lists 91,000 or so clones, more than 70% of them with a count of one. About 3.9% of the sample lies in the top ten.

Inclusive of the bounding cysteine and phenylalanine, the CDR3 is 15 residues long. Only the CDR3 DNA stays, 45 bases, in frame from base 1. According to the germline V gene, CDR1 reads SGHTA and CDR2 reads FQGNSA. V is shortened by 5 bases, J by 0 bases, and the region joining them spans 10 bases. No immune events such as infections were documented for the healthy donors during the collection period. To calibrate time-dependent variance in a beta-binomial model of T-cell clone differential abundance, blood repertoires from healthy donors were used as a training cohort. The training cohort was composed of some ten healthy donors, 3 female and 7 male. On average the donors were about 45 years old, and their ages spanned roughly 29 to 64 years. Whole blood, obtained from a commercial supplier, was collected from each healthy donor at three time points spaced about 2 weeks apart. For immunosequencing, genomic DNA was extracted from unsorted whole blood.

The data belong to a study of identifying expanded T cells in peripheral blood (dated by TCRdb to about 2019). Regarding the study in general: Technical replicates were generated by sequencing separate aliquots of the same genomic DNA pool, with four replicates compared pairwise. Overall results and qualifications from the work: Across all healthy-donor time intervals, the beta-binomial model significantly lowered both the number of clones called differentially abundant and the false-positive rate. The binomial model flagged around 1.2 differentially abundant clones between technical replicates but about 15 over about 2 weeks and 19 to 20 over approximately 4 weeks. It was expected by the authors that biological variance in healthy repertoires might increase further over much longer intervals, such as months to years. Across all healthy donors, variance in clone template counts between roughly 2-week samples was found to increase significantly with total template count.

Recombination linked TRBV7-2 to TRBJ2-2; the D gene is perhaps TRBD2, on 6 matching bases. This TCR came from a person aged 18 to 70 in good health. Sequenced: blood. The CDR3 reads CASSLGLTNTGELFF. The DNA is TGTGCCAGCAGCCTCGGACTAACGAACACCGGGGAGCTGTTTTTT.